This T cell receptor (beta chain) was sequenced in a study of blood T cell repertoires in COVID-19. For the study at large: The samples span acute and convalescent COVID-19 from the United States, Italy and Spain. Nucleic acid was either cDNA or gDNA, and it came from T cells, B-cell-depleted T cells, or PBMCs.

The V segment lost 5 bases and the J segment 10 bases; nucleotides outside the gene matches: 8. Germline CDR1 reads MNHEY; CDR2 reads SVGAGI. This CDR3 has 15 amino acids. Under the authors' procedure: It was from reference gene primer amplification that nucleated cell counts were estimated. Here immunoSEQ multiplex PCR was the method, and the copy in TCRdb shows in-frame clones only, minus some. That table is the source of V, J and clone size, and D and trimming were worked out from the DNA. The sample records 55,000 to 70,000 clones, more than 75% being singletons. With respect to this clone: The same CDR3 arises from other DNA sequences in this sample as well.

The receptor's source is a man aged 70 or older with acute or convalescent COVID-19. This chain joins TRBV6-5 and TRBJ1-6; 10 bases align to TRBD1. Sequencing was carried out using peripheral blood. In nucleotides, the CDR3 is TGTGCCAGCAGTCCGCCGGGACAGGGGTACTCACCCCTCCACTTT. Protein: CASSPPGQGYSPLHF.